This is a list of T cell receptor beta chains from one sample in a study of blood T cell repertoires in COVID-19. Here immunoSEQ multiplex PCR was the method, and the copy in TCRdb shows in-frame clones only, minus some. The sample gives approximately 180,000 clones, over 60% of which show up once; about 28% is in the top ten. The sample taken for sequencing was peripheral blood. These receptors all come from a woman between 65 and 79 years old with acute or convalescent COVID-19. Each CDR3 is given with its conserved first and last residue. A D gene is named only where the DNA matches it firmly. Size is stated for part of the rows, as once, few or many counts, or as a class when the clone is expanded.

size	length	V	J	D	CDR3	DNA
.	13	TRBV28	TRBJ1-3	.	CASSPEDRNTIYF	TGTGCCAGCAGTCCGGAAGACAGAAACACCATATATTTT
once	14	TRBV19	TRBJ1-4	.	CASNRGSTNEKLFF	TGTGCCAGTAATCGGGGGTCAACTAATGAAAAACTGTTTTTT
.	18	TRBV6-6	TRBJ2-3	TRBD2	CASSPRGAGARGTDTQYF	TGTGCCAGCAGTCCTCGAGGAGCGGGAGCTCGGGGCACAGATACGCAGTATTTT
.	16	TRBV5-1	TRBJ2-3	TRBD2	CASSFSGLTSTDTQYF	TGCGCCAGCAGCTTCTCGGGACTAACTAGCACAGATACGCAGTATTTT
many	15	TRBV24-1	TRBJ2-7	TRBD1	CATSDRGQGLNEQYF	TGTGCCACCAGTGATCGAGGACAGGGCTTGAACGAGCAGTACTTC
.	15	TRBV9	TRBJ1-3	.	CASSVGGGSGNTIYF	TGTGCCAGCAGCGTAGGTGGAGGATCAGGAAACACCATATATTTT
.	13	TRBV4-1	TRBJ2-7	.	CASSQSLGWEQYF	TGCGCCAGCAGCCAAAGTCTGGGCTGGGAGCAGTACTTC
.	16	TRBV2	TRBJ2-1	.	CASSLLRTPPNNEQFF	TGTGCCAGCAGTTTACTGCGGACTCCGCCTAACAATGAGCAGTTCTTC
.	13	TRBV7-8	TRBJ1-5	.	CASSSDRNQPQHF	TGTGCCAGCAGCTCAGACAGGAATCAGCCCCAGCATTTT
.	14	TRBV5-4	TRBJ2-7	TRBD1	CASTRQGSSYEQYF	TGTGCCAGTACCCGACAGGGGAGCTCCTACGAGCAGTACTTC
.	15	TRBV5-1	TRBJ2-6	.	CASSLTASGANVLTF	TGCGCCAGCAGCCTGACAGCCTCTGGGGCCAACGTCCTGACTTTC
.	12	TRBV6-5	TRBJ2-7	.	CASSRDSDEQYF	TGTGCCAGCAGTCGAGACAGCGACGAGCAGTACTTC
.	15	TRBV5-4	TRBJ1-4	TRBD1	CASSATGGPNEKLFF	TGTGCCAGCAGCGCCACAGGGGGCCCAAATGAAAAACTGTTTTTT
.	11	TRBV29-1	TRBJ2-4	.	CSVTSSALQYF	TGCAGCGTGACTAGTTCCGCCCTTCAGTACTTC
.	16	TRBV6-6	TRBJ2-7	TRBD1	CASSYSRGTGANEQYF	TGTGCCAGCAGTTACTCGAGGGGTACAGGGGCTAACGAGCAGTACTTC
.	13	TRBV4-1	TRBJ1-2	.	CASSQFTGLGYTF	TGCGCCAGCAGCCAATTTACAGGGCTCGGCTACACCTTC
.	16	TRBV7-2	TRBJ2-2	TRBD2	CASSSPGLAGLGELFF	TGTGCCAGCAGCTCCCCGGGACTAGCGGGGCTGGGGGAGCTGTTTTTT
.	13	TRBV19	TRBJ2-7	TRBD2	CASSSGSSYEQYF	TGTGCCAGTAGTAGCGGGAGCTCCTACGAGCAGTACTTC
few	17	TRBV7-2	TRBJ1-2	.	CASSLVTGRGLSYGYTF	TGTGCCAGCAGCTTAGTTACCGGAAGGGGCTTGAGTTATGGCTACACCTTC
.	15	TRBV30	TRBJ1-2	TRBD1	CAWRPNRGPFSGYTF	TGTGCCTGGAGACCAAACAGGGGGCCTTTTTCTGGCTACACCTTC
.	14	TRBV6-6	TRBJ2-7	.	CASSYSIRSYEQYF	TGTGCCAGCAGTTACTCGATACGGTCCTACGAGCAGTACTTC
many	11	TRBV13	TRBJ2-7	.	CASSSFYEQYF	TGTGCCAGCAGCTCTTTCTACGAGCAGTACTTC
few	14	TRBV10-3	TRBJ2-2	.	CAIGLTRDSGELFF	TGTGCCATCGGCCTCACCCGGGACTCCGGGGAGCTGTTTTTT
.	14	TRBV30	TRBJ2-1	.	CAWRSGFSYNEQFF	TGTGCCTGGAGATCCGGGTTTTCTTACAATGAGCAGTTCTTC
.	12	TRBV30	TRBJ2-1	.	CAWSVLPNEQFF	TGTGCCTGGAGTGTTCTCCCCAATGAGCAGTTCTTC
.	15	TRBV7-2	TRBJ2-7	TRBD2	CASSLGLAETYEQYF	TGTGCCAGCAGCTTGGGACTAGCGGAGACCTACGAGCAGTACTTC
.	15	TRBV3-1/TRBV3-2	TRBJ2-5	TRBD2	CASSPTSGSGETQYF	TGTGCCAGCAGCCCGACTAGCGGGAGCGGCGAGACCCAGTACTTC
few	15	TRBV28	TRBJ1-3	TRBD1	CASRPQGVRGNTIYF	TGTGCCAGCAGACCCCAGGGGGTACGGGGAAACACCATATATTTT
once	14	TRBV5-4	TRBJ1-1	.	CASATFQKNTEAFF	TGTGCCAGCGCCACTTTTCAAAAGAACACTGAAGCTTTCTTT
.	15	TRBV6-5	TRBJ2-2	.	CASSLQLGGTGELFF	TGTGCCAGCAGCCTCCAACTAGGGGGCACCGGGGAGCTGTTTTTT
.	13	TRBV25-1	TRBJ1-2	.	CASQLQGLDGYTF	TGTGCCAGTCAATTGCAGGGGCTCGATGGCTACACCTTC
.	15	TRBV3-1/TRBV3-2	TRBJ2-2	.	CASSGDIGSAGELFF	TGTGCCAGCAGCGGGGACATAGGGAGTGCCGGGGAGCTGTTTTTT
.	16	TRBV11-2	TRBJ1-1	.	CASSLNPFTGQVEAFF	TGTGCCAGCAGCTTAAATCCTTTCACAGGGCAAGTTGAAGCTTTCTTT
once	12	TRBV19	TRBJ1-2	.	CASSTLGYGYTF	TGTGCCAGTAGTACACTTGGCTATGGCTACACCTTC
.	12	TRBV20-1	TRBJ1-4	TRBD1	CSASNRGEKLFF	TGCAGTGCTAGTAACAGGGGTGAAAAACTGTTTTTT
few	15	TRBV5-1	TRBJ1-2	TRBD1	CASSAELDRVGGYTF	TGCGCCAGCAGCGCTGAGCTGGACAGGGTGGGCGGCTACACCTTC
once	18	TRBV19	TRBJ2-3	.	CATPFRIPAEPSTDTQYF	TGTGCCACCCCGTTTCGAATCCCAGCGGAACCTAGCACAGATACGCAGTATTTT
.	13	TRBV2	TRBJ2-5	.	CASSGQLRETQYF	TGTGCCAGCAGTGGACAATTGCGAGAGACCCAGTACTTC
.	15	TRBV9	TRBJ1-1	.	CASSVPTGYQTEAFF	TGTGCCAGCAGCGTACCAACAGGGTATCAGACTGAAGCTTTCTTT
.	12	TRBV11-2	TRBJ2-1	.	CASSLARDEQFF	TGTGCCAGCAGCTTAGCTCGGGATGAGCAGTTCTTC
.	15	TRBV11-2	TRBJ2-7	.	CASSLGGSSTYEQYF	TGTGCCAGCAGCTTAGGTGGGAGTAGTACCTACGAGCAGTACTTC
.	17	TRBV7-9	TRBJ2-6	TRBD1	CASSPRTGDSGANVLTF	TGTGCCAGCAGCCCTCGGACAGGGGATTCTGGGGCCAACGTCCTGACTTTC
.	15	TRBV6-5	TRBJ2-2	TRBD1	CASSYRDRVGGELFF	TGTGCCAGCAGTTACCGGGACAGGGTAGGCGGGGAGCTGTTTTTT